Below, 10 T cell receptor beta chains from the same sample are listed, as sequenced in a study of T cell responses to AZD1222 COVID-19 vaccine. The repertoire was sequenced with immunoSEQ multiplex PCR; TCRdb's copy has only in-frame clones and lacks some. The sample holds around 130,000 clones, roughly 85% seen once. Material: peripheral blood, obtained on day 0 of AZD1222 vaccination. The origin of the receptors is an adult in good health.

This clone was seen only once. The J gene is TRBJ1-2, the V gene TRBV15, with 7 bases that match TRBD1. Trimming removed 3 bases from V and 6 bases from J; junction bases left unmatched: 13. The CDR3 totals 16 residues. Germline V gene lookup returns CDR1 LNHNV and CDR2 YYDKDF (reference sequence). CDR3 DNA sequence: TGTGCCACCAGCAGGGGACAGCGGGGGGCTCGAGATGGCTACACCTTC. Encoded protein: CATSRGQRGARDGYTF.

This chain links TRBV9 with TRBJ2-5, with 10 bases aligning to TRBD2. The V gene's germline CDR1 is SGDLS and CDR2 YYNGEE. This CDR3 comprises 17 residues. V lost 0 bases, J lost 2 bases, and 7 bases stayed unmatched. This CDR3 reads CASSVGGLAAYQETQYF. As DNA, the CDR3 is TGTGCCAGCAGCGTAGGAGGACTAGCGGCATATCAAGAGACCCAGTACTTC.

This clone was detected once. The genes are TRBV28 and TRBJ2-7, with 13 bases matching TRBD2. In germline, CDR1 is MDHEN, CDR2 SYDVKM. The CDR3 is 15 amino acids. The chain's CDR3 is CKTLGTSGEIYEQYF. In nucleotides, the CDR3 is TGTAAGACCCTCGGGACTAGCGGGGAAATCTACGAGCAGTACTTC. Together with reference TRBV28 and TRBJ2-7, the CDR3 gives the full variable domain: DVKVTQSSRYLVKRTGEKVFLECVQDMDHENMFWYRQDPGLGLRLIYFSYDVKMKEKGDIPEGYSVSREKKERFSLILESASTNQTSMYLCKTLGTSGEIYEQYFGPGTRLTVT.

J is TRBJ2-3 and V is TRBV9; D is ambiguous. The V end was cut by 3 bases, the J end by 0 bases, with 8 bases between. There are 14 residues in the CDR3. Germline loops: CDR1 SGDLS, CDR2 YYNGEE. The CDR3 nucleotides read TGTGCCAGCAGCGGGATATCAAGCACAGATACGCAGTATTTT. Translated, it gives CASSGISSTDTQYF. The full variable domain, its missing parts supplied by reference TRBV9 and TRBJ2-3, is DSGVTQTPKHLITATGQRVTLRCSPRSGDLSVYWYQQSLDQGLQFLIQYYNGEERAKGNILERFSAQQFPDLHSELNLSSLELGDSALYFCASSGISSTDTQYFGPGTRLTVL.

V is TRBV30 and J is TRBJ2-7, with D perhaps TRBD1 (6 bases). The ends were cut back, 7 bases at V and 12 bases at J, with 13 bases in the middle. CDR3 length equals 9 residues. Germline CDR1 is GTSNPN and CDR2 is SVGIG (reference sequence). The CDR3 DNA follows: TGTGCCTCTCCAGGGGCTCGGTACTTC. This sequence encodes CASPGARYF.

Ten or more counts support this clone. The gene calls are TRBV4-3 and TRBJ2-4; D is possibly TRBD2 (6 bases). From germline, CDR1 is LGHNA and CDR2 YSLEER. The germline V and J ends were trimmed by 0 bases and 9 bases, with 12 bases remaining between them. This CDR3 region has 14 residues. The CDR3 is CASSQDAGIGIQYF. The CDR3 coding sequence is TGCGCCAGCAGCCAAGATGCGGGGATTGGCATTCAGTACTTC.

The V and J genes are TRBV5-1 and TRBJ1-2, with 8 bases aligning to TRBD1. This CDR3 contains 13 residues. V trimming: 4 bases; J trimming: 5 bases; junction bases outside the gene matches: 4. Germline-derived CDR1 and CDR2 are SGHRS and YFSETQ. CDR3 protein: CASSPTGEYGYTF. The CDR3 bases are TGCGCCAGCAGCCCGACAGGGGAATATGGCTACACCTTC.

This clone was observed once. CDR3 sequence (DNA): TGTGCCAGCAGCTTGTCCGGGACTAGGAACTACGAGCAGTACTTC. As protein: CASSLSGTRNYEQYF. The J gene is TRBJ2-7, the V gene TRBV11-3; TRBD2 agrees at 8 bases. The V gene's germline CDR1 is SGHNT and CDR2 YENEEA. The length of the CDR3 is 15 residues. Losses at the gene ends were 3 bases for V and 3 bases for J; bases not matched to a gene: 7.

This chain connects TRBV19 to TRBJ2-7; D may match TRBD1 or TRBD2 (6 bases each). CDR3 length equals 12 residues. Germline CDR1 reads LNHDA; CDR2 reads SQIVND (reference sequence). Trimming stripped 5 bases from V and 9 bases from J, with 14 bases between. The CDR3, as DNA: TGTGCCAGTAGTCAAGGGGGGAGAGTGCAGTACTTC. This encodes CASSQGGRVQYF.

The chain uses TRBV18 and TRBJ1-3; D possibly corresponds to TRBD1 (6 bases). The CDR3 runs 15 residues. Germline-derived CDR1 and CDR2 are KGHSH and LQKENI. V lost 3 bases and J lost 0, with 9 bases in between. The CDR3 region has the DNA TGTGCCAGCTCACCGGACAGTTCCTCTGGAAACACCATATATTTT. It is translated as CASSPDSSSGNTIYF.